This entry features one TCR beta chain sequence. There are 16 residues in the CDR3. V shed 2 bases and J shed 4 bases, with 15 bases lying between them. CDR1 and CDR2 from the germline V gene are KGHSH and LQKENI. As processed by the authors: Estimated nucleated cell counts came from reference gene primer amplification. Repertoires were generated with immunoSEQ multiplex PCR, while TCRdb's copy carries only in-frame clones and drops some. That table gives V, J and clone size, and the DNA gave D and trimming. This sample carries tens of thousands of clones, approximately 80% of them seen once, and the ten largest clones take approximately 7.7%. These data originate in a study of blood T cell repertoires in COVID-19. Background on the study: Sources were T cells, B-cell-depleted T cells, or PBMCs; the material itself was cDNA or gDNA.

The chain recombines TRBV18 with TRBJ1-3, with D tentatively TRBD1 (5 bases). The clonotype was recovered from a human donor in a cohort sampled during active COVID-19. The specimen sequenced was peripheral blood. CDR3 coding DNA: TGTGCCAGCTCACCAGCCGCCAGGGTGGACGGAAACACCATATATTTT. This encodes CASSPAARVDGNTIYF.